Reported below is one TCR beta chain. The data were obtained in a study of blood T cell repertoires in COVID-19. Across the study: Donors in the United States, Italy and Spain gave samples during acute or convalescent COVID-19. The analysed material was cDNA or gDNA that came from T cells, B-cell-depleted T cells, or PBMCs.

In the authors' methods: Using reference gene primer amplification, nucleated cell counts were estimated. Sequencing was performed with immunoSEQ multiplex PCR; in TCRdb, only in-frame clones are kept and a portion is missing. The V and J calls and clone size were taken over from that table, and D and trimming were inferred from the DNA. The sample has roughly 350,000 clones; roughly 88% are singletons. The V and J ends lost 4 bases and 4 bases, in that order; junction bases with no gene match: 6. The CDR3 extends over 15 amino acids. Germline V gives CDR1 LGHDT, CDR2 YNNKEL (reference sequence). The source material was peripheral blood. The TCR was taken from a woman in her forties or fifties with active or convalescent COVID-19. The gene calls are TRBV3-1 (or the pseudogene TRBV3-2) and TRBJ1-5; TRBD1 agrees at 8 bases. The CDR3 reads CASSLWDRRNQPQHF. The CDR3 DNA follows: TGTGCCAGCAGCCTGTGGGACAGGCGAAATCAGCCCCAGCATTTT.